Described below is a single T cell receptor (beta chain) sequence and its context. In the original processing: Cell counts per sample came from amplifying reference gene primers. Data came from immunoSEQ multiplex PCR; TCRdb stores just in-frame clones and leaves some out. Clone size and V and J calls were adopted from that table, with D and trimming inferred from the DNA. The sample contains 310,000 or so clones, about 87% of which appear only once. The J segment lost 5 bases and the V segment lost 4 bases, leaving 9 bases of the junction unmatched. The CDR3 is 16 amino acids. Germline V gene lookup returns CDR1 SGHRS and CDR2 YFSETQ. In Cohort 3, a recovered donor had either two negative PCRs, clearance, or symptom resolution. This specimen comes from a study of blood T cell repertoires in COVID-19. Study background: Nucleic acid was either cDNA or gDNA, and it came from T cells, B-cell-depleted T cells, or PBMCs.

The chain couples TRBV5-1 to TRBJ1-4, with 9 bases lining up with TRBD1. This TCR came from a woman aged 18-29 years who had recovered from COVID-19. The sequenced sample consisted of PBMCs or T cells enriched from blood (not recorded which). CDR3 sequence (DNA): TGCGCCAGCAGCGATGCGTTAGGGACAGGGAATGAAAAACTGTTTTTT. Translated, it gives CASSDALGTGNEKLFF.